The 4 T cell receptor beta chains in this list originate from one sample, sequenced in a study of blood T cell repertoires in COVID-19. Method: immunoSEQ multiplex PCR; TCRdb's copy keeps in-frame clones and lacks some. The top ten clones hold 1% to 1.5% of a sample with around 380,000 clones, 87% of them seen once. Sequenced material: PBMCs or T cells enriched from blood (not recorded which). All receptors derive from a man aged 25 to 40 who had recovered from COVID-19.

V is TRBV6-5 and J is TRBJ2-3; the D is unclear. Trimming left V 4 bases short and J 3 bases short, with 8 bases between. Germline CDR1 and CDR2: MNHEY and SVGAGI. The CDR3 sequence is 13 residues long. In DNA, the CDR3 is TGTGCCAGCAGTTCTAAGGAGACAGATACGCAGTATTTT. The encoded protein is CASSSKETDTQYF.

The CDR3 spells CASSDWNRGDQPQHF. Here the CDR3 DNA reads TGCGCCAGCAGTGATTGGAACAGGGGGGATCAGCCCCAGCATTTT. The V gene is TRBV10-2, the J gene TRBJ1-5; 8 nucleotides match TRBD1. V was clipped by 3 bases and J by 5 bases; unmatched bases: 6. The CDR3 extends over 15 amino acids. In germline, CDR1 is WSHSY, CDR2 SAAADI.

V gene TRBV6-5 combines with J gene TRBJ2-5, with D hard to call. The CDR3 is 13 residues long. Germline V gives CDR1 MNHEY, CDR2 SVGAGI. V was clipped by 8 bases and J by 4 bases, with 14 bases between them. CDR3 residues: CASSDGPGETQYF. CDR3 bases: TGTGCCAGCTCTGACGGTCCGGGAGAGACCCAGTACTTC.

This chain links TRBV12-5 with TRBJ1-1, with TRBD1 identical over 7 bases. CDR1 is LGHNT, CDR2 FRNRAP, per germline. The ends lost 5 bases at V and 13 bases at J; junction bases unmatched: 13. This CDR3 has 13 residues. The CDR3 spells CASGPQAGTVIFF. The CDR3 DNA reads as TGTGCTAGTGGTCCCCAAGCCGGGACAGTTATTTTCTTT.